This T cell receptor beta chain was retrieved from a study of blood T cell repertoires in COVID-19. Across the whole study: Acute-phase and convalescent COVID-19 samples originated in the United States, Italy and Spain. Sample material is recorded as cDNA or gDNA derived from T cells, B-cell-depleted T cells, or PBMCs.

The CDR3 is 16 amino acids. Trimming removed 6 bases from V and 3 bases from J, with 19 bases in between. The V gene's germline CDR1 is SGHTA and CDR2 FQGTGA. How the authors handled the data: Amplification of reference gene primers provided the estimated nucleated cell counts. The data were produced by immunoSEQ multiplex PCR, yet TCRdb's version contains in-frame clones alone and is incomplete. V and J calls and clone size are those listed in that table; D and trimming were worked out from the DNA. The data hold 93,000 or so clones, with approximately 88% observed a single time. The gene calls are TRBV7-3 and TRBJ2-3, with D possibly TRBD1 on 6 matching bases. The specimen was peripheral blood. The receptor comes from a human donor in a cohort sampled during active COVID-19. The CDR3 is CASRFALGQGTDTQYF. CDR3 bases: TGTGCCAGCAGGTTTGCCCTTGGGCAGGGGACAGATACGCAGTATTTT.